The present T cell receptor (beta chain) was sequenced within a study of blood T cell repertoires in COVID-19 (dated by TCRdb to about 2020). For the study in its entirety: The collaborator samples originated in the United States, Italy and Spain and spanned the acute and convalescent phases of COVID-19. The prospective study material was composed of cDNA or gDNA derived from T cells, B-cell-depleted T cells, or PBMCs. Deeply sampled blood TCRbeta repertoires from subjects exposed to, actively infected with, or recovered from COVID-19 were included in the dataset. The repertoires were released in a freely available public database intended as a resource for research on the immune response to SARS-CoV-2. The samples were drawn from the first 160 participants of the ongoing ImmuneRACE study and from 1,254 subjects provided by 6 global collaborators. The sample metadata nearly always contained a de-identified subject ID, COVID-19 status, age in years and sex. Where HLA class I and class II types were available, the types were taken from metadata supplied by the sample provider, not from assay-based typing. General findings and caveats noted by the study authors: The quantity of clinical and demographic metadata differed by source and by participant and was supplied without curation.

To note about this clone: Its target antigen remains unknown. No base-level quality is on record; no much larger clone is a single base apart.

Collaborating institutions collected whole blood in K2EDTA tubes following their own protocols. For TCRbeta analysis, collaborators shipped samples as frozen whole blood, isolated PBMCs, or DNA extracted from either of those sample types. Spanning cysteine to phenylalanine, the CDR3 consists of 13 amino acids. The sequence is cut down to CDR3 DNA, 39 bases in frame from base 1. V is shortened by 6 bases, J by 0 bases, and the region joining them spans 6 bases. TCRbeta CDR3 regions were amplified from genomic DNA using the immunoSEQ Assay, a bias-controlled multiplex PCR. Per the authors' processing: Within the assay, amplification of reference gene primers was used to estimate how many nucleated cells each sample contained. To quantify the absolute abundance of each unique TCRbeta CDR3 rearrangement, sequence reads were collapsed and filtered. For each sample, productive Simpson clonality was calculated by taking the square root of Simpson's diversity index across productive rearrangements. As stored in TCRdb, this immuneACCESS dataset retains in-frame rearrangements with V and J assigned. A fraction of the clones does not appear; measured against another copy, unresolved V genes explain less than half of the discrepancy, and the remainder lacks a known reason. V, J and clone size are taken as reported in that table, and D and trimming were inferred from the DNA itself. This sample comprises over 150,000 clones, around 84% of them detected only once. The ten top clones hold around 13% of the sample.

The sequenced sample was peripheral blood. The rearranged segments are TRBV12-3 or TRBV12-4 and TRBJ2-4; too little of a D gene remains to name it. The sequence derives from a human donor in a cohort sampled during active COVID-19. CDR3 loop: CASSSVAKNIQYF. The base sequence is TGTGCCAGCAGCTCCGTAGCCAAAAACATTCAGTACTTC.